This passage covers 28 T cell receptor beta chains from one sample sequenced in a study of blood T cell repertoires in COVID-19. Only in-frame clones appear in the TCRdb table, and some are missing; sequencing was by immunoSEQ multiplex PCR. The data show roughly 73,000 clones, 75% to 80% seen once. What was sequenced was peripheral blood. The receptors were sampled from a human donor in a cohort sampled during active COVID-19.

The rearrangement uses TRBV21-1 and TRBJ2-7; the table's D call of TRBD1 was not tested on the DNA. TRBV21-1 is designated a pseudogene. The CDR3 has 16 residues. The CDR3 reads CASSKEDRASSFEQYF. The CDR3 DNA sequence: TGTGCCAGCAGCAAAGAAGACAGGGCGTCGTCCTTCGAGCAGTACTTC.

This clone was picked up a small number of times. The chain employs TRBV19 and TRBJ2-1; 8 bases are shared with TRBD1. Trimming took 5 bases from V and 7 from J; bases not matched to a gene: 4. The CDR3 totals 13 residues. In germline, CDR1 is LNHDA, CDR2 SQIVND (reference sequence). This CDR3 is CASSWGQENEQFF. DNA of the CDR3: TGTGCCAGTAGTTGGGGACAGGAGAATGAGCAGTTCTTC.

The chain recombines TRBV6-5 with TRBJ2-6, with D perhaps matching TRBD1 (5 bases). Trimming pared 6 bases from V and 0 bases from J, leaving 9 bases between. Germline values: CDR1 MNHEY, CDR2 SVGAGI. The CDR3 loop spans 15 amino acids. CDR3 in amino acids: CASRDQGSGANVLTF. CDR3 DNA sequence: TGTGCCAGCAGGGATCAGGGCTCTGGGGCCAACGTCCTGACTTTC.

V gene TRBV7-2 combines with J gene TRBJ2-3; 13 bases are shared with TRBD2. V was pared by 5 bases and J by 0 bases, with 11 bases of the junction left unmatched. The CDR3 is 19 amino acids. The germline V gene encodes CDR1 SGHTA and CDR2 FQGNSA. CDR3 sequence: CASSLRTSGRFISTDTQYF. CDR3 bases: TGTGCCAGCAGCCTACGGACTAGCGGGAGATTCATTAGCACAGATACGCAGTATTTT.

This chain uses TRBV7-2 with TRBJ1-1; D gene ambiguous. This CDR3 spans 11 amino acids. Germline V lookup: CDR1 SGHTA, CDR2 FQGNSA. V was shortened by 2 bases and J by 8 bases, with 6 bases between the two germline ends. The CDR3 reads CASSLSHEAFF. As DNA, the CDR3 is TGTGCCAGCAGCTTATCACACGAAGCTTTCTTT.

V usage is TRBV29-1 and J usage is TRBJ2-7, with D possibly being TRBD2 (6 bases). This CDR3 is built from 14 residues. Trimming stripped 6 bases from V and 0 bases from J, with 15 bases between. Germline lookup yields CDR1 SQVTM and CDR2 ANQGSEA. The CDR3 is CSVRGAVSSYEQYF. Here the CDR3 DNA reads TGCAGCGTGCGGGGCGCGGTCAGCTCCTACGAGCAGTACTTC.

The chain links TRBV5-8 to TRBJ2-7; D might be TRBD1 (5 bases). From germline, CDR1 is SGHTS and CDR2 YDEGEE. This CDR3 has 13 residues. Deletions cut 5 bases from V and 4 bases from J, with 13 bases between. DNA for the CDR3: TGTGCCAGCAGGAGCCGCACAGGTTACGAGCAGTACTTC. It yields the protein CASRSRTGYEQYF.

This clone was counted a single time. The chain uses TRBV4-1 and TRBJ2-7; TRBD2 matches 7 bases. In germline, CDR1 is MGHRA, CDR2 YSYEKL. After removal of 6 bases from V and 2 bases from J, the junction contained 16 bases not matched to a gene. CDR3 length: 17 residues. In DNA, the CDR3 is TGCGCCAGCAGAATTGGAATGGGGGAGGGCGAGACCTACGAGCAGTACTTC. This encodes CASRIGMGEGETYEQYF.

The rearrangement links TRBV11-2 to TRBJ2-3; 12 bases agree with TRBD2. The CDR3 runs to 18 residues. The V gene's germline CDR1 is SGHAT and CDR2 FQNNGV. V lost 5 bases, J lost 4 bases, and 13 bases stayed unmatched. The CDR3 DNA follows: TGTGCCAGCAGCGCCCCTAGCGGGAGGGCCATAGGGGCAGATACGCAGTATTTT. This gives the protein CASSAPSGRAIGADTQYF.

The chain recombines TRBV11-2 with TRBJ1-1; D is ambiguous. The CDR3 spans 15 residues. CDR1 is SGHAT, CDR2 FQNNGV, per germline. Trimming removed 5 bases from V and 3 bases from J, with 16 bases in between. Written as DNA, the CDR3 is TGTGCCAGCAGCGCAAACATAAGAGGTTACACTGAAGCTTTCTTT. Residues: CASSANIRGYTEAFF. The full variable domain, its missing parts supplied by reference TRBV11-2 and TRBJ1-1, is EAGVAQSPRYKIIEKRQSVAFWCNPISGHATLYWYQQILGQGPKLLIQFQNNGVVDDSQLPKDRFSAERLKGVDSTLKIQPAKLEDSAVYLCASSANIRGYTEAFFGQGTRLTVV.

Note on this clone: The CDR3 end shows no conserved phenylalanine or tryptophan, and so a read error is likely. The limits of the CDR3 on the DNA are not certain, so only TCRdb's listed CDR3 is given. The rearrangement uses TRBV10-1 and TRBJ1-2; the table's D call TRBD1 went unverified against the DNA. The CDR3 contains 15 residues when both ends are counted. CDR1 is WNHNN, CDR2 SYGVQD, per germline (reference sequence). This chain's CDR3 is CASLRPFAGQGGSPS.

The chain uses TRBV10-1 and TRBJ2-7, with TRBD2 matching 9 bases. CDR1 and CDR2 (germline): WNHNN, SYGVQD (reference sequence). The CDR3 consists of 14 residues. Trimming at V came to 3 bases and at J to 4 bases, leaving 4 bases not matched to a gene. In DNA, the CDR3 is TGCGCCAGCAGTGACGGCGGGAGGGGGTACGAGCAGTACTTC. The encoded protein is CASSDGGRGYEQYF.

The chain joins TRBV14 to TRBJ2-5; D is ambiguous. Germline V gene data show CDR1 as SGHDN and CDR2 as FVKESK. This CDR3 comprises 14 residues. With 5 bases removed from V and 4 bases from J, the gap between germline ends came to 14 bases. This CDR3 is CASSGRQPRETQYF. CDR3 DNA sequence: TGTGCCAGCAGCGGGCGCCAGCCCAGAGAGACCCAGTACTTC.

V is TRBV6-2 or TRBV6-3 and J is TRBJ1-5; TRBD1 aligns across 8 bases. The CDR3 runs to 17 residues. V lost 5 bases and J lost 1; bases outside the gene matches: 10. Looked up from germline, CDR1 is MNHEY and CDR2 is SVGEGT. CDR3 in amino acids: CASSPKQGAESNQPQHF. CDR3 in DNA: TGTGCCAGCAGTCCGAAGCAGGGGGCGGAGAGCAATCAGCCCCAGCATTTT.

This chain links TRBV6-5 with TRBJ2-1; 7 bases line up with TRBD1. Germline V lookup: CDR1 MNHEY, CDR2 SVGAGI. V lost 8 bases, J lost 5 bases, and 3 bases stayed unmatched. The CDR3 sequence is 12 residues long. The CDR3 here is CASWTGNNEQFF. CDR3 in DNA: TGTGCCAGCTGGACAGGTAACAATGAGCAGTTCTTC.

The chain joins TRBV19 to TRBJ1-1; 8 bases are shared with TRBD1. V lost 7 bases, J lost 7 bases, and 8 bases stayed unmatched. The CDR3 length is 13 residues. The germline V gene has CDR1 LNHDA and CDR2 SQIVND (reference sequence). CDR3 nucleotide sequence: TGTGCCAGTATCTCAGGGGGCCGGATTGAAGCTTTCTTT. It codes for CASISGGRIEAFF.

This chain links TRBV12-3 or TRBV12-4 with TRBJ2-7; D possibly corresponds to TRBD2 (5 bases). V was clipped by 3 bases and J by 2 bases, with 8 bases between them. The CDR3 contains 13 residues. CDR3 residues: CASSFELAYEQYF. DNA for the CDR3: TGTGCCAGCAGTTTTGAACTAGCCTACGAGCAGTACTTC.

This chain links TRBV28 with TRBJ2-7, with 8 nucleotides matching TRBD2. The V gene's germline CDR1 is MDHEN and CDR2 SYDVKM. The CDR3 covers 16 residues. V was clipped by 7 bases and J by 4 bases; unmatched bases: 15. CDR3 DNA sequence: TGTGCCAGCATGGAGTTAGCGGGGACGGGAGTTTACGAGCAGTACTTC. It specifies CASMELAGTGVYEQYF.

The V call is TRBV7-8, the J call TRBJ1-3; no firm D call. Per germline, CDR1 SGHVS and CDR2 FQNEAQ. This CDR3 spans 14 amino acids. Trimming took 5 bases from V and 2 from J, leaving 10 bases between them. CDR3 amino acids: CASSLQRTGNTIYF. For the CDR3, the DNA is TGTGCCAGCAGCCTACAGCGGACTGGAAACACCATATATTTT.

The chain carries TRBV2 and TRBJ2-3, with TRBD2 matching over 10 bases. The V gene end was trimmed by 5 bases and the J gene end by 2 bases; junction bases not matched to a gene: 7. Germline V gene data show CDR1 as SNHLY and CDR2 as FYNNEI. The length of the CDR3 is 16 residues. CDR3 protein: CASSRPSGSITDTQYF. CDR3 sequence (DNA): TGTGCCAGCAGTAGGCCTAGCGGGAGTATCACAGATACGCAGTATTTT.

This chain links TRBV11-2 with TRBJ2-3, with 12 bases fitting TRBD2. The CDR3 is 16 amino acids. V lost 4 bases to trimming and J lost 0 bases; unmatched junction nucleotides: 2. CDR1 and CDR2 (germline): SGHAT, FQNNGV. The CDR3 DNA sequence: TGTGCCAGCAGCTCTCTAGCGGGAGGGAGCACAGATACGCAGTATTTT. Its protein product is CASSSLAGGSTDTQYF.

This clone was recorded a few times. V gene TRBV18 combines with J gene TRBJ2-3; perhaps TRBD2 as D (5 bases). CDR3 size: 13 residues. V gave up 3 bases and J gave up 4 bases, with 8 bases separating them. CDR1 KGHSH and CDR2 LQKENI come from the germline V gene. CDR3 nucleotides: TGTGCCAGCTCACCGAGGGTATCAGATACGCAGTATTTT. This codes for CASSPRVSDTQYF.

CDR3: CASGDRVLTYEQYF. CDR3 sequence (DNA): TGTGCCAGCGGAGACAGAGTCTTAACCTACGAGCAGTACTTC. The V gene is TRBV2, the J gene TRBJ2-7, with D maybe TRBD1 (5 bases). The CDR3 is 14 amino acids. Trimming cost V 8 bases and J 2 bases, with 16 bases left between them. From germline, CDR1 is SNHLY and CDR2 FYNNEI.

The CDR3, as DNA: TGTGCCAGTAGAACCGGGACATCGGCCACTATCGGGGGGAATCAGCCCCAGCATTTT. Residues: CASRTGTSATIGGNQPQHF. This chain connects TRBV19 to TRBJ1-5; a possible D gene is TRBD1 (6 bases). Germline-derived CDR1 and CDR2 are LNHDA and SQIVND (reference sequence). The CDR3 runs to 19 residues. V lost 6 bases, J lost 4 bases, and 28 bases lay in between.

The V call is TRBV7-2, the J call TRBJ2-5, with D maybe TRBD1 (7 bases). Germline CDR1 SGHTA, CDR2 FQGNSA. Trimming removed 5 bases at V and 3 bases at J, with 13 bases between. This CDR3 spans 14 amino acids. CDR3 nucleotide sequence: TGTGCCAGCAGCGGGGGGACAGTTAAAGAGACCCAGTACTTC. Protein product: CASSGGTVKETQYF.

This chain joins TRBV27 and TRBJ2-7, with 7 bases lining up with TRBD1. Per the germline V gene, CDR1 is MNHEY and CDR2 is SMNVEV (reference sequence). The V gene end was trimmed by 7 bases and the J gene end by 3 bases; junction bases not matched to a gene: 9. The CDR3 has 14 residues. For the CDR3, the DNA is TGTGCCAGCAAACCGATTCGGGACAGCTACGAGCAGTACTTC. Amino acid sequence: CASKPIRDSYEQYF.

The chain links TRBV5-8 to TRBJ2-1; a weak D match, TRBD1 (6 bases). Looked up from germline, CDR1 is SGHTS and CDR2 is YDEGEE. This CDR3 comprises 16 residues. Deletions cut 6 bases from V and 4 bases from J, with 20 bases between. The CDR3 region is CASTRTALLRYNEQFF. CDR3 sequence (DNA): TGTGCCAGCACCAGGACAGCTCTCCTCAGGTACAATGAGCAGTTCTTC. Drawing the rest from reference TRBV5-8 and TRBJ2-1, the complete variable domain is EAGVTQSPTHLIKTRGQQATLRCSPISGHTSVYWYQQALGLGLQFLLWYDEGEERNRGNFPPRFSGRQFPNYSSELNVNALELEDSALYLCASTRTALLRYNEQFFGPGTRLTVL.

The J gene is TRBJ2-7, the V gene TRBV6-1; tentatively, D is TRBD2 (6 bases). The germline V gene encodes CDR1 MNHNS and CDR2 SASEGT. The CDR3 is 16 amino acids. The V gene lost 3 bases and the J gene lost 0 bases, with 15 bases spanning the gap. CDR3 loop: CASSDRAGTSSYEQYF. In nucleotides, the CDR3 is TGTGCCAGCAGTGACCGAGCGGGCACAAGCTCCTACGAGCAGTACTTC.